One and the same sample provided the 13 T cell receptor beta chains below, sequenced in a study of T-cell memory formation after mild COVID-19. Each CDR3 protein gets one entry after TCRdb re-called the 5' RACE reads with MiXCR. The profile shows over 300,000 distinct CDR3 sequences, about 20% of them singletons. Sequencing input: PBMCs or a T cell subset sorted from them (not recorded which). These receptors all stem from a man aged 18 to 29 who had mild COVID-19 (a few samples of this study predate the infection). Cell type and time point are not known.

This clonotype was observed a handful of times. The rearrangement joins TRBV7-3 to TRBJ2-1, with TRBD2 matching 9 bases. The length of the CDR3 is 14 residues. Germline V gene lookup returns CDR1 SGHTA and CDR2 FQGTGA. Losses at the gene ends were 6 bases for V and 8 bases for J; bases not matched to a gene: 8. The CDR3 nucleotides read TGTGCCAGCAGATCGGGACTAGCATTGGATGAGCAGTTCTTC. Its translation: CASRSGLALDEQFF.

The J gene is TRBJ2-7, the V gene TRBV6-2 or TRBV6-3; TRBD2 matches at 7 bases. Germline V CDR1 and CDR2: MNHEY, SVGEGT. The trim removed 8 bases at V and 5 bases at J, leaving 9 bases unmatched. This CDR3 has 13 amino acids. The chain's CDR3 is CASRRASGDEQYF. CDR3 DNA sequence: TGTGCCAGCCGGCGGGCTAGCGGAGACGAGCAGTACTTC.

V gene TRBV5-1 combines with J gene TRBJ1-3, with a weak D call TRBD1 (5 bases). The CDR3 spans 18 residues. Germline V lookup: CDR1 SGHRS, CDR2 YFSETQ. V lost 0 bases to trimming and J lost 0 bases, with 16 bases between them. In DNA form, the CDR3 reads TGCGCCAGCAGCTTGGAAGGGGTCCCATACTCCTCTGGAAACACCATATATTTT. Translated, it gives CASSLEGVPYSSGNTIYF. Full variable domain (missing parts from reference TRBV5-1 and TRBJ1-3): KAGVTQTPRYLIKTRGQQVTLSCSPISGHRSVSWYQQTPGQGLQFLFEYFSETQRNKGNFPGRFSGRQFSNSRSEMNVSTLELGDSALYLCASSLEGVPYSSGNTIYFGEGSWLTVV.

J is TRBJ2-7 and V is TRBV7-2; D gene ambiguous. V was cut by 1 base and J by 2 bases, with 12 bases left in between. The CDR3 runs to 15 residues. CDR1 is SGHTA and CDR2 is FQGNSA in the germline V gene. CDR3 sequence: CASSLVPRGTYEQYV. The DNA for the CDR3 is TGTGCCAGCAGCTTAGTTCCCCGTGGCACCTACGAGCAGTACGTC.

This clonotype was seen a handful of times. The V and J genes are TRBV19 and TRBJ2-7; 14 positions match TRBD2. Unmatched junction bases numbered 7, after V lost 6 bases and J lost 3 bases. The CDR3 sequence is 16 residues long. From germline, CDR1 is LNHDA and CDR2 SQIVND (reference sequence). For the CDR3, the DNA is TGTGCCAGTAGACAATCCGGGACTAGCGGGGGCTACGAGCAGTACTTC. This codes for CASRQSGTSGGYEQYF.

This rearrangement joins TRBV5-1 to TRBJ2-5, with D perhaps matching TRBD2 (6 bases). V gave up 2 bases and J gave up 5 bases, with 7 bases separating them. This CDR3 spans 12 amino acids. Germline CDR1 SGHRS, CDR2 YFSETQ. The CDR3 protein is CASSFAGETQYF. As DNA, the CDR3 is TGCGCCAGCAGCTTCGCGGGGGAGACCCAGTACTTC.

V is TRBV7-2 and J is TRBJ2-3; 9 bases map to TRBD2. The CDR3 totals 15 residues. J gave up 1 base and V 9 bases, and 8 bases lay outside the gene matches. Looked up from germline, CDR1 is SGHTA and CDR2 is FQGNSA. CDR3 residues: CASSRGGAGTDTQYF. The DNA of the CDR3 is TGTGCCAGTTCGCGGGGGGGGGCTGGCACAGATACGCAGTATTTT.

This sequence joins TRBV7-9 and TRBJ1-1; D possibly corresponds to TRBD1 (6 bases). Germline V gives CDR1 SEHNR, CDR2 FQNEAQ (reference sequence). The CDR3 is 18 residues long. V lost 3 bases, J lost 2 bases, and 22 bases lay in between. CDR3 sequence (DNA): TGTGCCAGCAGCTTGCCGATACGATTACAGGGAACAAACACTGAAGCTTTCTTT. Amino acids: CASSLPIRLQGTNTEAFF.

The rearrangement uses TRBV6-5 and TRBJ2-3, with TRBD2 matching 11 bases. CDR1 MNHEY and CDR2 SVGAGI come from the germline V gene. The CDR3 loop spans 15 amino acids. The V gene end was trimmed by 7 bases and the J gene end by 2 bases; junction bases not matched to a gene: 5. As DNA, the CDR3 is TGTGCCAGCACCGCGACTAGCGGGACCACAGATACGCAGTATTTT. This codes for CASTATSGTTDTQYF.

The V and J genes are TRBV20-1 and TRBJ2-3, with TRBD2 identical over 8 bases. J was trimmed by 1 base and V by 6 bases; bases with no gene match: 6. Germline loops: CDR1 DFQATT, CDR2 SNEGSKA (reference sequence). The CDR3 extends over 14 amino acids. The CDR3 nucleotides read TGCAGTGCCACTACGGGGGGGGGCACAGATACGCAGTATTTT. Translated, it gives CSATTGGGTDTQYF.

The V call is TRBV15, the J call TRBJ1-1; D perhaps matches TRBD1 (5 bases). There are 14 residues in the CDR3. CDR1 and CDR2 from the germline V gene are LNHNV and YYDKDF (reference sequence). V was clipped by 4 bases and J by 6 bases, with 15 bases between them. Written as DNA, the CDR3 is TGTGCCACCAGCAACACGGGGAACAGGCCTGAAGCTTTCTTT. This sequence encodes CATSNTGNRPEAFF. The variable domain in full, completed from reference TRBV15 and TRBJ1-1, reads DAMVIQNPRYQVTQFGKPVTLSCSQTLNHNVMYWYQQKSSQAPKLLFHYYDKDFNNEADTPDNFQSRRPNTSFCFLDIRSPGLGDTAMYLCATSNTGNRPEAFFGQGTRLTVV.

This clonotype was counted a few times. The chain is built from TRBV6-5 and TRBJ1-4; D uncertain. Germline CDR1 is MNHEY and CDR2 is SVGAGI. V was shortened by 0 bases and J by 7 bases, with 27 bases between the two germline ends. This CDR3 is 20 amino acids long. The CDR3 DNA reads TGTGCCAGCAGTTACTCGACCCTAGGTCTCCACCGCCGAGTAGGTGAAAAACTGTTTTTT. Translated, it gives CASSYSTLGLHRRVGEKLFF.

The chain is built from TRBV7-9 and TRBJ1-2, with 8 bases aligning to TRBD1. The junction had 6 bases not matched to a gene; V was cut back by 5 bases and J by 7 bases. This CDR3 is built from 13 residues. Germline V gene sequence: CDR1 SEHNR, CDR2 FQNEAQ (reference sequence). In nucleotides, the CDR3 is TGTGCCAGCAGCCTCAGGGGGCTGTTTGGCTACACCTTC. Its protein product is CASSLRGLFGYTF. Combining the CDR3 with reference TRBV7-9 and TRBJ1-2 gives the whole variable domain DTGVSQNPRHKITKRGQNVTFRCDPISEHNRLYWYRQTLGQGPEFLTYFQNEAQLEKSRLLSDRFSAERPKGSFSTLEIQRTEQGDSAMYLCASSLRGLFGYTFGSGTRLTVV.